What follows are 16 T cell receptor beta chains derived from one specimen sequenced in a study of Graves' ophthalmopathy and Graves' hyperthyroidism. Amplification of TCR beta CDR3 regions used RNA transcripts. An opening RT-PCR round employed HTBI primers and preceded a second-round multiplex PCR. TCRdb called the multiplex PCR reads again in MiXCR, with one record for every CDR3 protein. The table lists 650,000 to 900,000 distinct CDR3 sequences, about 44% of them singletons, with 40% to 55% in the top ten. Sequencing was carried out using peripheral blood. These receptors were collected from an adult man with Graves' ophthalmopathy.

This clonotype came up many times. The V gene is TRBV19, the J gene TRBJ2-5, with 9 bases fitting TRBD2. Losses at the gene ends were 3 bases for V and 5 bases for J; bases not matched to a gene: 7. CDR3 length: 15 amino acids. CDR1 LNHDA and CDR2 SQIVND come from the germline V gene (reference sequence). CDR3 amino acids: CASSIPLAGRETQYF. In DNA, the CDR3 is TGTGCCAGTAGTATTCCGCTAGCGGGGAGGGAGACCCAGTACTTC.

This clonotype appeared many times. The chain uses TRBV7-2 and TRBJ2-7, with D perhaps TRBD2 (5 bases). Germline CDR1 and CDR2: SGHTA and FQGNSA. The V end lost 1 base, the J end lost 2 bases, and 12 bases lay between the germline ends. This CDR3 spans 15 amino acids. CDR3 loop: CASSLVGVTTYEQYF. The CDR3 DNA is TGTGCCAGCAGCTTAGTGGGAGTAACGACCTACGAGCAGTACTTC.

This clonotype appeared many times. The junction does not match germline at one end; this may be a read error. The gene calls are TRBV10-3 and TRBJ2-7; 7 bases line up with TRBD1. CDR3 length equals 14 residues. Looked up from germline, CDR1 is ENHRY and CDR2 is SYGVKD. CDR3 in amino acids: CASSEGTAVLEQYF. CDR3 DNA: TGTGCCAGCAGTGAAGGGACAGCAGTGCTCGAGCAGTACTTC.

CDR3 nucleotide sequence: TGCGCCAGCAAGTCGGACAGGGACTCACCCCTCCACTTT. Its translation is CASKSDRDSPLHF. The chain recombines TRBV5-1 with TRBJ1-6; TRBD1 agrees at 8 bases. After removal of 6 bases from V and 10 bases from J, the junction contained 6 bases not matched to a gene. Germline CDR1 SGHRS, CDR2 YFSETQ. The CDR3 covers 13 residues.

This clonotype came up many times. The chain couples TRBV14 to TRBJ2-7; a weak D match, TRBD1 (6 bases). V was trimmed by 1 base and J by 2 bases, leaving 9 bases between them. The CDR3 is made up of 14 amino acids. Germline V CDR1 and CDR2: SGHDN, FVKESK. The CDR3 DNA sequence: TGTGCCAGCAGCCAAGTGGCAGGGGCCTACGAGCAGTACTTC. It yields the protein CASSQVAGAYEQYF. Complete variable domain (other parts from reference TRBV14 and TRBJ2-7): EAGVTQFPSHSVIEKGQTVTLRCDPISGHDNLYWYRRVMGKEIKFLLHFVKESKQDESGMPNNRFLAERTGGTYSTLKVQPAELEDSGVYFCASSQVAGAYEQYFGPGTRLTVT.

The sample holds one count of this clonotype. The V gene is TRBV29-1, the J gene TRBJ1-1; 7 bases match TRBD1. The CDR3 sequence is 12 residues long. Trimming took 7 bases from V and 10 from J; bases not matched to a gene: 12. Germline-derived CDR1 and CDR2 are SQVTM and ANQGSEA. CDR3 amino acids: CSAVKDRSAAFF. CDR3 DNA: TGCAGCGCGGTAAAGGACAGGTCGGCAGCTTTCTTT.

The chain couples TRBV12-3 or TRBV12-4 to TRBJ1-2; 7 bases match TRBD1. The CDR3 has 13 amino acids. V lost 6 bases, J lost 7 bases, and 8 bases stayed unmatched. The CDR3 region has the DNA TGTGCCAGCAGCATACAGGGGCGGGGTGGCTACACCTTC. Translated, it gives CASSIQGRGGYTF.

This clonotype turned up a few times. V gene TRBV15 combines with J gene TRBJ1-5, with TRBD1 as a possible D gene (6 bases). Germline CDR1 and CDR2: LNHNV and YYDKDF (reference sequence). The V end lost 1 base, the J end lost 2 bases, and 12 bases lay between the germline ends. CDR3 length equals 16 residues. The DNA of the CDR3 is TGTGCCACCAGCAGAGGGACAGCCTATGGCAATCAGCCCCAGCATTTT. Translation: CATSRGTAYGNQPQHF.

The sample holds a few counts of this clonotype. This chain joins TRBV4-2 and TRBJ1-2, with a weak D call TRBD1 (6 bases). The ends were cut back, 1 base at V and 0 bases at J, with 9 bases in the middle. Germline CDR1 is LGHNA and CDR2 is YNFKEQ. The CDR3 has 15 amino acids. CDR3 protein: CASSQVDRANYGYTF. Written as DNA, the CDR3 is TGTGCCAGCAGCCAAGTGGACAGAGCTAACTATGGCTACACCTTC.

This chain uses TRBV2 with TRBJ2-1; 8 bases are a match to TRBD2. Germline V gene data show CDR1 as SNHLY and CDR2 as FYNNEI. The CDR3 consists of 15 residues. V was clipped by 4 bases and J by 7 bases; unmatched bases: 9. The CDR3, as DNA: TGTGCCAGCAGTGTAGCGGGAAGGGGGAGGAATGAGCAGTTCTTC. Amino acid sequence: CASSVAGRGRNEQFF.

This clonotype was detected once. This CDR3 reads CSVGGQGDGYTF. Written as DNA, the CDR3 is TGCAGCGTGGGGGGACAGGGGGATGGCTACACCTTC. This sequence joins TRBV29-1 and TRBJ1-2; TRBD1 matches at 11 bases. V lost 6 bases to trimming and J lost 6 bases; unmatched junction nucleotides: 3. The CDR3 is made up of 12 amino acids. Germline V gene data show CDR1 as SQVTM and CDR2 as ANQGSEA.

The rearrangement links TRBV11-2 to TRBJ2-7, with 14 bases fitting TRBD2. Germline lookup yields CDR1 SGHAT and CDR2 FQNNGV. The CDR3 covers 16 residues. V was pared by 5 bases and J by 5 bases, with 8 bases of the junction left unmatched. The CDR3 protein is CASSPGLAGEWDEQYF. The CDR3, as DNA: TGTGCCAGCAGCCCGGGACTAGCGGGAGAATGGGACGAGCAGTACTTC.

This clonotype was detected ten times or more. This sequence joins TRBV2 and TRBJ1-2; a weak D match, TRBD1 (5 bases). Trimming pared 0 bases from V and 3 bases from J, leaving 14 bases between. The CDR3 consists of 16 residues. Germline CDR1 is SNHLY and CDR2 is FYNNEI. The CDR3 region has the DNA TGTGCCAGCAGTGAAGCGCTTCGGGGGAGCCACTATGGCTACACCTTC. Translation gives CASSEALRGSHYGYTF.

This clonotype was picked up a small number of times. This chain joins TRBV20-1 and TRBJ1-2; the match to TRBD1 covers 9 bases. Unmatched junction bases numbered 9, after V lost 6 bases and J lost 4 bases. Germline V gene data show CDR1 as DFQATT and CDR2 as SNEGSKA (reference sequence). This CDR3 has 14 amino acids. The CDR3 reads CSADSQGAAYGYTF. As DNA, the CDR3 is TGCAGTGCGGATTCACAGGGGGCGGCCTATGGCTACACCTTC.

This rearrangement joins TRBV7-9 to TRBJ1-4, with no clear D. The CDR3 loop spans 18 amino acids. Trimming left V 3 bases short and J 0 bases short, with 17 bases between. Germline CDR1 and CDR2: SEHNR and FQNEAQ (reference sequence). The CDR3 nucleotides read TGTGCCAGCAGCTTTTATGGATCCGGGAAGGCAACTAATGAAAAACTGTTTTTT. It yields the protein CASSFYGSGKATNEKLFF.

Comment on this clonotype: A read error may produce the germline difference seen at one junction end. This chain joins TRBV19 and TRBJ1-2, with 10 bases identical to TRBD1. This CDR3 is 15 amino acids long. CDR1 and CDR2 (germline): LNHDA, SQIVND (reference sequence). CDR3 in DNA: TGCGCCAGCAGCCAGGGAGACAGGGGGCTCTATGGCTACACCTTC. This codes for CASSQGDRGLYGYTF.